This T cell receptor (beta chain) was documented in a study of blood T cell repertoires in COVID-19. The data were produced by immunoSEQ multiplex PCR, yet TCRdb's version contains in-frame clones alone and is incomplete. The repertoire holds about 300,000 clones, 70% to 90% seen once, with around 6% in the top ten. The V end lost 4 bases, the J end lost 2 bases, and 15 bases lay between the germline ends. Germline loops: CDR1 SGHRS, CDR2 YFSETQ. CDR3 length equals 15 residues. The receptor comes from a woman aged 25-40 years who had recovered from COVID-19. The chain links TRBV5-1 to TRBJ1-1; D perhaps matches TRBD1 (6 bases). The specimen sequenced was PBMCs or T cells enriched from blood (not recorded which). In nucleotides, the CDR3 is TGCGCCAGCAGCAAGGGACACCAGATAAACACTGAAGCTTTCTTT. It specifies CASSKGHQINTEAFF.